Below are 21 T cell receptor beta chains sequenced from a single sample in a study of graft-versus-host responses after intestinal transplantation (TCRdb year 2021). Libraries were made using the immunoSEQ multiplex PCR assay. TCRdb's version of the immuneACCESS table is confined to in-frame rearrangements and falls short of the full clone set. An unresolved V gene accounts for under half of the shortfall where checked; the remainder is of unknown origin. The table for this sample lists about 90,000 clones; about 85% of them were counted only once. The top ten hold roughly 0.3% of the sample. The antigens these receptors bind are not known. The time point label for this specimen denotes: cells obtained before transplantation from donor or recipient. Sequenced material: unstimulated CD4+ T cells sorted from spleen or lymph node cells, taken before transplant. The receptors here all came from a human donor who was the organ donor for an intestinal transplant.

The genes are TRBV5-1 and TRBJ2-1, with D possibly being TRBD2 (6 bases). Germline values: CDR1 SGHRS, CDR2 YFSETQ. The CDR3 is made up of 16 amino acids. Trimming left V 7 bases short and J 0 bases short, with 17 bases between. In DNA form, the CDR3 reads TGCGCCAGCGGGGGGACGGGTTTGGCCTCCTACAATGAGCAGTTCTTC. Its protein is CASGGTGLASYNEQFF.

The chain uses TRBV28 and TRBJ1-5; D not certain. The CDR3 totals 14 residues. V lost 3 bases and J lost 2, with 8 bases in between. Germline-derived CDR1 and CDR2 are MDHEN and SYDVKM. As DNA, the CDR3 is TGTGCCAGCAGTTTTTCGAGGGGCAATCAGCCCCAGCATTTT. Protein: CASSFSRGNQPQHF.

This sequence joins TRBV19 and TRBJ2-7; 7 bases fit TRBD2. Trimming removed 6 bases from V and 4 bases from J; junction bases left unmatched: 9. The CDR3 loop spans 14 amino acids. Germline lookup yields CDR1 LNHDA and CDR2 SQIVND (reference sequence). The CDR3 DNA sequence: TGTGCCAGTAGCACTCTTCTGCGGGGGTACGAGCAGTACTTC. It encodes CASSTLLRGYEQYF.

The V call is TRBV25-1, the J call TRBJ2-2; D not resolved. CDR3 size: 14 residues. V dropped 5 bases and J dropped 1 base, with 8 bases sitting between them. Germline CDR1 MGHDK, CDR2 SYGVNS. The DNA for the CDR3 is TGTGCCAGCAGTTCAGCAGGGAACACCGGGGAGCTGTTTTTT. This sequence encodes CASSSAGNTGELFF.

The V and J genes are TRBV6-6 and TRBJ1-5; D is unresolved. CDR1 and CDR2 (germline): MNHNY, SVGAGI (reference sequence). There are 15 residues in the CDR3. The V end lost 2 bases, the J end lost 5 bases, and 13 bases lay between the germline ends. CDR3 residues: CASSYGGRGDQPQHF. As DNA, the CDR3 is TGTGCCAGCAGTTACGGCGGGCGGGGTGATCAGCCCCAGCATTTT.

This clone occurred a few times. The genes are TRBV6-5 and TRBJ1-3; weak D call: TRBD1 (6 bases). CDR1 is MNHEY, CDR2 SVGAGI, per germline. V was shortened by 7 bases and J by 3 bases, with 10 bases between the two germline ends. This CDR3 has 13 amino acids. This CDR3 is CASTRRGGNTIYF. CDR3 DNA: TGTGCCAGCACTCGCAGGGGTGGAAACACCATATATTTT.

This rearrangement joins TRBV7-2 to TRBJ1-4; a weak D match, TRBD1 (5 bases). V lost 5 bases, J lost 0 bases, and 16 bases lay in between. This CDR3 contains 17 residues. Germline V gives CDR1 SGHTA, CDR2 FQGNSA. For the CDR3, the DNA is TGTGCCAGCAGCCGGGGGGTTAGAGACCCAACTAATGAAAAACTGTTTTTT. Protein sequence: CASSRGVRDPTNEKLFF. Full variable domain (remainder filled in from reference TRBV7-2 and TRBJ1-4): GAGVSQSPSNKVTEKGKDVELRCDPISGHTALYWYRQSLGQGLEFLIYFQGNSAPDKSGLPSDRFSAERTGGSVSTLTIQRTQQEDSAVYLCASSRGVRDPTNEKLFFGSGTQLSVL.

This clone was observed once. The V call is TRBV27, the J call TRBJ1-5; TRBD1 is a possible D gene (6 bases). Trimming pared 6 bases from V and 8 bases from J, leaving 20 bases between. The germline CDR1 and CDR2 sequences are MNHEY and SMNVEV (reference sequence). The length of the CDR3 is 15 residues. The CDR3 region has the DNA TGTGCCAGCAGCCGTTACAGGGCCGGGGGGGAGCCCCAGCATTTT. It is translated as CASSRYRAGGEPQHF.

This chain links TRBV28 with TRBJ2-3; the D gene is possibly TRBD2 (6 bases). Between the trimmed V and J ends, which lost 3 bases and 4 bases, there was a span of 14 bases. The CDR3 extends over 15 amino acids. Germline loops: CDR1 MDHEN, CDR2 SYDVKM. The chain's CDR3 is CASSFTGRGADTQYF. DNA of the CDR3: TGTGCCAGCAGTTTCACGGGGCGCGGGGCAGATACGCAGTATTTT.

This clone was seen a handful of times. This rearrangement joins TRBV5-1 to TRBJ1-2; D unclear. V shed 0 bases and J shed 0 bases, with 6 bases lying between them. Germline assignment: CDR1 SGHRS and CDR2 YFSETQ. The CDR3 totals 14 residues. This CDR3 reads CASSLAPANYGYTF. The CDR3, as DNA: TGCGCCAGCAGCTTGGCACCAGCTAACTATGGCTACACCTTC. The full variable domain, completed using reference TRBV5-1 and TRBJ1-2, is KAGVTQTPRYLIKTRGQQVTLSCSPISGHRSVSWYQQTPGQGLQFLFEYFSETQRNKGNFPGRFSGRQFSNSRSEMNVSTLELGDSALYLCASSLAPANYGYTFGSGTRLTVV.

This clone has a single count. V and J are TRBV5-5 and TRBJ2-5; a weak D match, TRBD2 (6 bases). Trimming shortened V by 0 bases and J by 4 bases, and 22 bases separated the two germline ends. Germline V gene sequence: CDR1 SGHKS, CDR2 YYEKEE (reference sequence). The CDR3 is made up of 18 amino acids. CDR3 bases: TGTGCCAGCAGCTTGGTCGGGCCCGTCGGGAGTTATCGAGAGACCCAGTACTTC. Protein product: CASSLVGPVGSYRETQYF.

The table lists this clone with a count of one. V and J are TRBV6-5 and TRBJ2-7; TRBD2 aligns across 15 bases. This CDR3 is built from 15 residues. Germline values: CDR1 MNHEY, CDR2 SVGAGI. The J segment lost 4 bases and the V segment lost 6 bases, leaving 4 bases of the junction unmatched. The CDR3 spells CASRGLAGGRYEQYF. CDR3 in DNA: TGTGCCAGCAGGGGACTAGCGGGGGGCCGATACGAGCAGTACTTC.

J is TRBJ2-3 and V is TRBV6-1, with 9 bases identical to TRBD2. Per the germline V gene, CDR1 is MNHNS and CDR2 is SASEGT. The trim removed 5 bases at V and 5 bases at J, leaving 8 bases unmatched. CDR3 length: 15 amino acids. CDR3 residues: CASSPRTSARDTQYF. The CDR3 bases are TGTGCCAGCAGTCCCCGGACTAGCGCTCGAGATACGCAGTATTTT.

The chain couples TRBV4-3 to TRBJ2-7, with no clear D. Germline CDR1 is LGHNA and CDR2 is YSLEER. This CDR3 region has 15 residues. V lost 3 bases and J 3 bases, leaving 15 bases between the germline ends. In DNA form, the CDR3 reads TGCGCCAGCAGCCACTTGGTCCGGAGTGGCTACGAGCAGTACTTC. It translates to CASSHLVRSGYEQYF.

V and J are TRBV21-1 and TRBJ2-2; the DNA was not used to check the table's D call, TRBD2. TRBV21-1 is listed as a pseudogene. The CDR3 spans 18 residues. The CDR3 loop is CASSKALFKLAAVGELFF. The CDR3 bases are TGTGCCAGCAGCAAAGCGCTTTTCAAACTAGCGGCCGTCGGGGAGCTGTTTTTT.

The V call is TRBV7-9, the J call TRBJ2-7; D possibly corresponds to TRBD2 (6 bases). Germline CDR1 reads SEHNR; CDR2 reads FQNEAQ (reference sequence). V was pared by 7 bases and J by 5 bases, with 21 bases between. The CDR3 is made up of 15 amino acids. CDR3 nucleotides: TGTGCCAGCACCCAAGGGACTTCCCCAAGGGACGAGCAGTACTTC. Translated: CASTQGTSPRDEQYF.

The CDR3 spells CASSRRTGTSGQETQYF. Written as DNA, the CDR3 is TGTGCCAGCAGCCGTAGAACCGGGACTAGCGGGCAAGAGACCCAGTACTTC. The chain uses TRBV4-2 and TRBJ2-5; 12 nucleotides agree with TRBD2. The CDR3 extends over 17 amino acids. The V segment lost 4 bases and the J segment 2 bases; nucleotides outside the gene matches: 8. Germline V gene data show CDR1 as LGHNA and CDR2 as YNFKEQ.

This clone was observed once. The rearrangement links TRBV5-5 to TRBJ2-7, with 11 bases fitting TRBD2. After removal of 4 bases from V and 5 bases from J, the junction contained 8 bases not matched to a gene. The CDR3 runs to 15 residues. Germline lookup yields CDR1 SGHKS and CDR2 YYEKEE (reference sequence). The DNA of the CDR3 is TGTGCCAGCAGCCCTCGACTAGCGGGAATCAACGAGCAGTACTTC. Amino acids: CASSPRLAGINEQYF.

V is TRBV19 and J is TRBJ1-4, with 8 bases fitting TRBD1. V trimming: 6 bases; J trimming: 6 bases; junction bases outside the gene matches: 12. CDR1 is LNHDA and CDR2 is SQIVND in the germline V gene (reference sequence). The CDR3 contains 16 residues. The CDR3 loop is CASSKGQAVRDEKLFF. The CDR3 DNA reads TGTGCCAGTAGCAAGGGACAGGCCGTCAGGGATGAAAAACTGTTTTTT.

V gene TRBV7-9 combines with J gene TRBJ1-4; 8 nucleotides line up with TRBD1. The CDR3 extends over 16 amino acids. Germline assignment: CDR1 SEHNR and CDR2 FQNEAQ (reference sequence). With 2 bases clipped from V and 7 bases from J, the junction kept 9 bases outside the gene matches. The CDR3 reads CASSLQGAVVIEKLFF. CDR3 nucleotide sequence: TGTGCCAGCAGCTTACAGGGGGCGGTTGTGATTGAAAAACTGTTTTTT.

The rearrangement joins TRBV18 to TRBJ1-5, with TRBD1 matching 7 bases. Germline CDR1 is KGHSH and CDR2 is LQKENI. CDR3 length equals 15 residues. V was clipped by 3 bases and J by 2 bases; unmatched bases: 4. For the CDR3, the DNA is TGTGCCAGCTCACCCTACGGACAGGGCAATCAGCCCCAGCATTTT. It specifies CASSPYGQGNQPQHF.